Listed below are T cell receptor beta chains from one sample, sequenced in a study of identifying expanded T cells in peripheral blood. Assay: immunoSEQ multiplex PCR; the TCRdb copy retains only in-frame clones and omits some. Of roughly 120,000 clones detected, about 88% appear once; the ten largest clones hold under 9%. Sequenced material: blood. These receptors were collected from a person aged 18-70 years in good health. Both conserved end residues are part of each CDR3. D genes are given only for firm matches.

V gene,J gene,D gene,CDR3 protein
TRBV5-1,TRBJ2-5,NA,CASSLKGAEETQYF
TRBV7-9,TRBJ2-1,TRBD2,CASSLLGGISSHNEQFF
TRBV2,TRBJ1-1,NA,CASSEVGRGTEAFF
TRBV2,TRBJ2-7,TRBD2,CASRATGTSGRHDEQYF
TRBV20-1,TRBJ2-1,NA,CSASTGRGQFF
TRBV6-6,TRBJ1-4,NA,CASSSGTFYEKLFF
TRBV6-1,TRBJ2-5,TRBD1,CASSEGGAGGLGETQYF
TRBV6-1,TRBJ2-4,NA,CASMDRVPKNIQYF
TRBV20-1,TRBJ2-3,NA,CSASDGDTQYF
TRBV10-2,TRBJ2-1,NA,CATWDVANEQFF
TRBV19,TRBJ1-5,NA,CASKVVSGDQPQHF
TRBV6-5,TRBJ1-4,NA,CASSYSGSNEKLFF
TRBV7-9,TRBJ1-3,NA,CASTSESGNTIYF
TRBV6-5,TRBJ1-2,TRBD1,CASSSDRWIPNYGYTF
TRBV27,TRBJ2-5,NA,CASSLSSGVRETQYF
TRBV6-4,TRBJ1-1,TRBD1,CASSDSGQAGTEAFF
TRBV4-3,TRBJ2-7,TRBD2,CASSQTTRRGGSYEQYF
TRBV5-1,TRBJ2-7,NA,CASSADGATEQYF
TRBV12-5,TRBJ2-7,NA,CASGDGHGYEQYF
TRBV4-1,TRBJ2-7,NA,CASSTGTEVHEQYF
TRBV2,TRBJ1-2,NA,CASSWTVDAGYTF
TRBV4-3,TRBJ2-1,NA,CASSPRGAGGNEQFF
TRBV11-2,TRBJ1-1,NA,CASSWTLRGDEAFF
TRBV27,TRBJ2-1,NA,CASSLTGYNEQFF
TRBV7-3,TRBJ1-6,TRBD1,CASSRGQLENSPLHF
TRBV7-8,TRBJ1-5,NA,CASSLSQNLPRPQHF
TRBV5-8,TRBJ2-7,NA,CASSGSYEQYF
TRBV5-1,TRBJ2-2,TRBD1,CASSLETGDTGELFF
TRBV5-1,TRBJ1-6,TRBD1,CASSPRDSNSPLHF
TRBV19,TRBJ2-2,NA,CASSKHGSYTGELFF
TRBV7-9,TRBJ2-3,TRBD1,CASSYQPSRDRGDTQYF
TRBV4-1,TRBJ2-1,NA,CASSQSRTDIYNEQFF
TRBV6-5,TRBJ1-2,TRBD1,CASSYRTGPYGYTF
TRBV7-8,TRBJ1-2,TRBD1,CASRGQGANYGYTF
TRBV7-2,TRBJ2-2,NA,CASRIGGDRGSGELFF
TRBV2,TRBJ2-3,NA,CASRRGGLSTDTQYF
TRBV28,TRBJ1-5,TRBD1,CATTIDMDRGGQPQHF
TRBV18,TRBJ2-7,NA,CASSPVSSYEQYF
TRBV5-4,TRBJ1-6,NA,CASSLATDRRSPLHF
TRBV15,TRBJ1-1,NA,CATSRPNMNTEAFF
TRBV19,TRBJ1-2,NA,CASSIPNRSNYGYTF
TRBV14,TRBJ2-7,TRBD2,CASSQATSGNYEQYF
TRBV7-8,TRBJ2-1,TRBD2,CASSSQRGGSYNEQFF
TRBV4-1,TRBJ2-7,TRBD2,CASSQVGEGREQYF
TRBV30,TRBJ2-7,TRBD2,CAWSALAGSSYEQYF
TRBV18,TRBJ1-2,NA,CASSPPGGGYGYTF
TRBV4-1,TRBJ2-3,TRBD2,CASSLRLAQSTDTQYF
TRBV28,TRBJ2-6,TRBD1,CASSLGTAGANVLTF
TRBV6-6,TRBJ2-7,NA,CASSYSPVPAYEQYF
TRBV13,TRBJ2-1,NA,CASSQWSSYNEQFF